Listed below are T cell receptor beta chains from one sample, sequenced in a study of T cells in Graves' hyperthyroidism and ophthalmopathy. Each CDR3 protein is one row after TCRdb ran MiXCR on the multiplex PCR reads. The sample contains roughly 350,000 distinct CDR3 sequences, roughly 13% of which appear only once. The sequenced sample consisted of blood. These receptors originate from a woman aged 35 to 49 with Graves' ophthalmopathy. Each CDR3 is given with its conserved first and last residue. The order of the fields is J gene, clone size, V gene, D gene, CDR3 protein, CDR3 DNA. The D gene is left open where the match is weak. Rows give clone size only sometimes, using once, few, many, or a class for an expanded clone.

j_gene: TRBJ2-1
abundance: NA
v_gene: TRBV14
d_gene: NA
CDR3aa: CASSLSRIQGSSYNEQFF
CDR3nt: TGTGCCAGCAGCCTCAGCAGGATACAGGGATCTTCCTACAATGAGCAGTTCTTC

j_gene: TRBJ1-3
abundance: NA
v_gene: TRBV30
d_gene: NA
CDR3aa: CAWSVVYKGGGTGNTIYF
CDR3nt: TGTGCCTGGAGTGTAGTATATAAAGGAGGGGGGACTGGAAACACCATATATTTT

j_gene: TRBJ2-1
abundance: NA
v_gene: TRBV11-3
d_gene: NA
CDR3aa: CASSSDRGYNEQFF
CDR3nt: TGTGCCAGCAGCTCGGACCGGGGCTACAATGAGCAGTTCTTC

j_gene: TRBJ1-5
abundance: NA
v_gene: TRBV7-9
d_gene: NA
CDR3aa: CASSLAGQPNNQPQHF
CDR3nt: TGTGCCAGCAGCTTAGCCGGACAGCCTAACAATCAGCCCCAGCATTTT

j_gene: TRBJ2-1
abundance: many
v_gene: TRBV7-8
d_gene: TRBD2
CDR3aa: CASSLGAGGLNEQFF
CDR3nt: TGTGCCAGCAGCTTAGGGGCGGGGGGGCTGAATGAGCAGTTCTTC

j_gene: TRBJ1-1
abundance: once
v_gene: TRBV27
d_gene: NA
CDR3aa: CASTGGGTEAFF
CDR3nt: TGTGCCAGCACCGGCGGGGGGACTGAAGCTTTCTTT

j_gene: TRBJ2-3
abundance: NA
v_gene: TRBV30
d_gene: TRBD2
CDR3aa: CARSVGDSGRDTQYF
CDR3nt: TGTGCCAGGAGTGTTGGAGACAGCGGGAGAGATACGCAGTATTTT

j_gene: TRBJ1-6
abundance: NA
v_gene: TRBV4-2
d_gene: NA
CDR3aa: CASSQDPARFNSPLHF
CDR3nt: TGTGCCAGCAGCCAAGATCCCGCACGGTTTAATTCACCCCTCCACTTT

j_gene: TRBJ1-6
abundance: NA
v_gene: TRBV10-3
d_gene: NA
CDR3aa: CAISDVGSSYNSPLHF
CDR3nt: TGTGCCATCAGTGATGTCGGGAGCTCCTATAATTCACCCCTCCACTTT

j_gene: TRBJ2-7
abundance: many
v_gene: TRBV11-2
d_gene: TRBD1
CDR3aa: CASSMDRVGEQYF
CDR3nt: TGTGCCAGCAGCATGGACAGGGTGGGCGAGCAGTACTTC

j_gene: TRBJ1-2
abundance: many
v_gene: TRBV24-1
d_gene: NA
CDR3aa: CATSDAGGGSGYTF
CDR3nt: TGTGCCACCAGTGATGCGGGGGGAGGCTCTGGCTACACCTTC

j_gene: TRBJ2-7
abundance: many
v_gene: TRBV5-1
d_gene: NA
CDR3aa: CASSLSGDEQYF
CDR3nt: TGCGCCAGCAGCTTATCAGGGGACGAGCAGTACTTC

j_gene: TRBJ2-5
abundance: few
v_gene: TRBV14
d_gene: NA
CDR3aa: CASNLEGRIIETQYF
CDR3nt: TGTGCCAGCAACCTAGAGGGACGTATAATCGAGACCCAGTACTTC

j_gene: TRBJ1-1
abundance: many
v_gene: TRBV27
d_gene: NA
CDR3aa: CASSLLGVPEAFF
CDR3nt: TGTGCCAGCAGTTTATTGGGGGTCCCTGAAGCTTTCTTT

j_gene: TRBJ2-7
abundance: many
v_gene: TRBV28
d_gene: TRBD2
CDR3aa: CASRSGGAGLSYEQYF
CDR3nt: TGTGCCAGCAGGTCGGGGGGAGCGGGATTATCCTACGAGCAGTACTTC

j_gene: TRBJ2-3
abundance: many
v_gene: TRBV3-1
d_gene: TRBD2
CDR3aa: CASSQPGGSTDTQYF
CDR3nt: TGTGCCAGCAGCCAACCGGGAGGGAGCACAGATACGCAGTATTTT

j_gene: TRBJ2-5
abundance: many
v_gene: TRBV6-1
d_gene: NA
CDR3aa: CASSPSPRNQETQYF
CDR3nt: TGTGCCAGCAGCCCTAGCCCACGAAATCAAGAGACCCAGTACTTC

j_gene: TRBJ1-2
abundance: few
v_gene: TRBV29-1
d_gene: NA
CDR3aa: CSVPLGVYGYTF
CDR3nt: TGCAGCGTTCCTTTAGGCGTCTATGGCTACACCTTC

j_gene: TRBJ2-7
abundance: many
v_gene: TRBV7-9
d_gene: TRBD2
CDR3aa: CASSDSGRGYEQYF
CDR3nt: TGTGCCAGCAGCGATAGCGGGCGAGGGTACGAGCAGTACTTC

j_gene: TRBJ2-7
abundance: many
v_gene: TRBV7-9
d_gene: TRBD2
CDR3aa: CASSHPFSGGGDEQYF
CDR3nt: TGTGCCAGCAGCCACCCCTTTAGCGGGGGGGGCGACGAGCAGTACTTC

j_gene: TRBJ2-7
abundance: many
v_gene: TRBV9
d_gene: NA
CDR3aa: CASSVEGRPLSEQYF
CDR3nt: TGTGCCAGCAGCGTAGAAGGCAGGCCCCTCTCCGAGCAGTACTTC

j_gene: TRBJ2-7
abundance: NA
v_gene: TRBV6-1
d_gene: NA
CDR3aa: CASRTSREYEQYF
CDR3nt: TGTGCCAGTAGGACCTCTAGGGAATACGAGCAGTACTTC

j_gene: TRBJ1-4
abundance: NA
v_gene: TRBV19
d_gene: NA
CDR3aa: CASTGGRGYEKLFF
CDR3nt: TGTGCCAGTACCGGGGGGAGAGGCTATGAAAAACTGTTTTTT

j_gene: TRBJ2-1
abundance: NA
v_gene: TRBV20-1
d_gene: TRBD2
CDR3aa: CSASLAGGLPNYNEQFF
CDR3nt: TGCAGTGCTAGTCTAGCGGGAGGGTTACCTAACTACAATGAGCAGTTCTTC

j_gene: TRBJ2-1
abundance: few
v_gene: TRBV6-1
d_gene: NA
CDR3aa: CASSVGLPGNNEQFF
CDR3nt: TGTGCCAGCAGTGTAGGACTCCCCGGAAACAATGAGCAGTTCTTC

j_gene: TRBJ2-3
abundance: NA
v_gene: TRBV4-1
d_gene: NA
CDR3aa: CASSQSPGNTDTQYF
CDR3nt: TGCGCCAGCAGCCAATCCCCCGGGAACACAGATACGCAGTATTTT

j_gene: TRBJ2-1
abundance: few
v_gene: TRBV3-1
d_gene: NA
CDR3aa: CASSPPTPGRGGSEQFF
CDR3nt: TGTGCCAGCAGTCCCCCTACGCCCGGGAGAGGGGGTTCTGAGCAGTTCTTC

j_gene: TRBJ2-3
abundance: many
v_gene: TRBV29-1
d_gene: TRBD2
CDR3aa: CSVRGGLAGMDTQYF
CDR3nt: TGCAGCGTCCGAGGAGGGCTAGCGGGCATGGATACGCAGTATTTT

j_gene: TRBJ2-3
abundance: many
v_gene: TRBV2
d_gene: TRBD2
CDR3aa: CASRAGEGRDTQYF
CDR3nt: TGTGCCAGTCGAGCGGGAGAGGGAAGGGATACGCAGTATTTT

j_gene: TRBJ1-1
abundance: many
v_gene: TRBV20-1
d_gene: NA
CDR3aa: CSVLLGASTEAFF
CDR3nt: TGCAGTGTCCTTCTGGGGGCTAGCACTGAAGCTTTCTTT

j_gene: TRBJ2-2
abundance: many
v_gene: TRBV19
d_gene: NA
CDR3aa: CASSMSPRGELFF
CDR3nt: TGTGCCAGTAGTATGTCACCAAGGGGGGAGCTGTTTTTT

j_gene: TRBJ1-1
abundance: NA
v_gene: TRBV20-1
d_gene: NA
CDR3aa: CSAFSRGGGTEASF
CDR3nt: TGCAGTGCCTTCTCACGGGGGGGTGGCACTGAAGCTTCCTTT

j_gene: TRBJ2-1
abundance: NA
v_gene: TRBV29-1
d_gene: NA
CDR3aa: CSVQPGSYNEQFF
CDR3nt: TGCAGCGTTCAACCCGGGAGTTACAATGAGCAGTTCTTC

j_gene: TRBJ2-1
abundance: few
v_gene: TRBV6-1
d_gene: NA
CDR3aa: CASSKPLHEQFF
CDR3nt: TGTGCCAGCAGTAAACCCCTCCATGAGCAGTTCTTC

j_gene: TRBJ2-1
abundance: many
v_gene: TRBV24-1
d_gene: TRBD1
CDR3aa: CATSEGGQLNNEQFF
CDR3nt: TGTGCCACCAGTGAAGGGGGACAGCTTAACAATGAGCAGTTCTTC

j_gene: TRBJ2-7
abundance: NA
v_gene: TRBV18
d_gene: TRBD1
CDR3aa: CASSAGRGTYEQYF
CDR3nt: TGTGCCAGCTCGGCGGGCAGGGGGACCTACGAGCAGTACTTC

j_gene: TRBJ2-7
abundance: many
v_gene: TRBV5-4
d_gene: TRBD2
CDR3aa: CASSLGTRPYEQYF
CDR3nt: TGTGCCAGCAGCCTCGGGACTAGACCTTACGAGCAGTACTTC

j_gene: TRBJ1-1
abundance: many
v_gene: TRBV3-1
d_gene: NA
CDR3aa: CASSLLVNTEAFF
CDR3nt: TGTGCCAGCAGCCTACTAGTGAACACTGAAGCTTTCTTT

j_gene: TRBJ2-3
abundance: many
v_gene: TRBV6-5
d_gene: TRBD2
CDR3aa: CASSYGGGRADTQYF
CDR3nt: TGTGCCAGCAGTTACGGCGGGGGGAGGGCAGATACGCAGTATTTT

j_gene: TRBJ2-3
abundance: NA
v_gene: TRBV4-1
d_gene: NA
CDR3aa: CASSQVSLGDTQYF
CDR3nt: TGCGCCAGCAGCCAAGTATCGTTAGGGGATACGCAGTATTTT

j_gene: TRBJ1-1
abundance: many
v_gene: TRBV20-1
d_gene: NA
CDR3aa: CSASSRASIGYTEAFF
CDR3nt: TGCAGTGCTAGTTCGCGGGCCTCGATTGGGTACACTGAAGCTTTCTTT

j_gene: TRBJ2-3
abundance: NA
v_gene: TRBV27
d_gene: NA
CDR3aa: CASSRRGSSADTQYF
CDR3nt: TGTGCCAGCAGTCGGCGAGGATCATCGGCAGATACGCAGTATTTT

j_gene: TRBJ1-1
abundance: NA
v_gene: TRBV18
d_gene: NA
CDR3aa: CASSPRDIGTEAFF
CDR3nt: TGTGCCAGCTCACCACGGGATATCGGCACTGAAGCTTTCTTT

j_gene: TRBJ2-2
abundance: few
v_gene: TRBV4-1
d_gene: TRBD2
CDR3aa: CASSLLAGGGGTGELFF
CDR3nt: TGCGCCAGCAGTCTACTAGCGGGGGGCGGTGGCACCGGGGAGCTGTTTTTT

j_gene: TRBJ1-1
abundance: many
v_gene: TRBV5-1
d_gene: TRBD1
CDR3aa: CASSLTQGAFTEAFF
CDR3nt: TGCGCCAGCAGCTTAACCCAGGGGGCATTCACTGAAGCTTTCTTT

j_gene: TRBJ1-1
abundance: NA
v_gene: TRBV28
d_gene: TRBD1
CDR3aa: CAGTGRLLNTEAFF
CDR3nt: TGTGCCGGGACAGGCCGCCTCTTGAACACTGAAGCTTTCTTT

j_gene: TRBJ1-2
abundance: many
v_gene: TRBV28
d_gene: TRBD1
CDR3aa: CATIPSGTGNLYGYTF
CDR3nt: TGTGCCACCATCCCATCGGGGACAGGGAACCTATATGGCTACACCTTC

j_gene: TRBJ1-1
abundance: many
v_gene: TRBV20-1
d_gene: TRBD1
CDR3aa: CSAQDRVEAFF
CDR3nt: TGCAGTGCTCAAGACAGGGTAGAAGCTTTCTTT

j_gene: TRBJ2-7
abundance: NA
v_gene: TRBV5-1
d_gene: TRBD1
CDR3aa: CASSFRQGKNEQYF
CDR3nt: TGCGCCAGCAGCTTTCGACAGGGAAAGAACGAGCAGTACTTC

j_gene: TRBJ1-1
abundance: many
v_gene: TRBV19
d_gene: NA
CDR3aa: CATRTRGMNTEAFF
CDR3nt: TGTGCCACAAGGACAAGGGGAATGAACACTGAAGCTTTCTTT

j_gene: TRBJ2-7
abundance: many
v_gene: TRBV28
d_gene: TRBD2
CDR3aa: CASRILGTSDEQYF
CDR3nt: TGTGCCAGCAGAATCTTAGGGACTAGCGACGAGCAGTACTTC

j_gene: TRBJ1-4
abundance: many
v_gene: TRBV3-1
d_gene: NA
CDR3aa: CASSQGEGRSNEKLFF
CDR3nt: TGTGCCAGCAGCCAAGGTGAAGGGAGATCTAATGAAAAACTGTTTTTT

j_gene: TRBJ1-5
abundance: many
v_gene: TRBV20-1
d_gene: NA
CDR3aa: CSARDFGNQPQHF
CDR3nt: TGCAGTGCTAGAGATTTCGGCAATCAGCCCCAGCATTTT

j_gene: TRBJ1-1
abundance: NA
v_gene: TRBV4-1
d_gene: NA
CDR3aa: CASSQDQGLMNTEAFF
CDR3nt: TGCGCCAGCAGCCAAGATCAGGGGTTGATGAACACTGAAGCTTTCTTT